Described below is a single T cell receptor (beta chain) sequence and its context. Here immunoSEQ multiplex PCR was the method, and the copy in TCRdb shows in-frame clones only, minus some. The data contain around 200,000 clones, around 90% of them singletons. This specimen comes from a study of T cell responses to AZD1222 COVID-19 vaccine. This CDR3 has 17 amino acids. V dropped 1 base and J dropped 0 bases, with 13 bases sitting between them. CDR1 is SGHVS and CDR2 is FQNEAQ in the germline V gene. Specimen: peripheral blood, collected on day 0 of AZD1222 vaccination. This TCR derives from an adult in good health. J is TRBJ1-3 and V is TRBV7-8; D call uncertain. This CDR3 is CASSLVGSMDSGNTIYF. CDR3 DNA: TGTGCCAGCAGCTTAGTAGGGAGCATGGACTCTGGAAACACCATATATTTT.